This TCR beta chain came from a study of T cell clonotyping in hematopoietic cell transplantation. Described time point: recipient sample about 28 days before transplant, after cytoreduction. This CDR3 is 15 amino acids long. Trimming stripped 6 bases from V and 8 bases from J, with 20 bases between. Germline values: CDR1 LNHDA, CDR2 SQIVND (reference sequence). With respect to this clone: Its antigen is still unknown.

Study-wide points: Broader posttransplant TCR repertoire diversity was predicted by graft donor and pretransplant recipient Inverse Simpson Index values. After transplant, recipient diversity fell while pathologically expanded clonotypes grew through day 180.

Only in-frame clones appear in the TCRdb table, and some are missing; sequencing was by immunoSEQ multiplex PCR. This table has around 25,000 clones, 60% to 80% appearing once. The TCR comes from a man in his fifties with myelodysplastic syndrome. Some clones in this sample may be carry-over from other donors' samples. This chain links TRBV19 with TRBJ2-1; TRBD1 or TRBD2 may be the D gene (9 bases each). Specimen: peripheral blood mononuclear cells, collected before stem cell transplant. The CDR3 is CASSNLAGQGDEQFF. The DNA of the CDR3 is TGTGCCAGTAGCAACCTAGCGGGACAGGGAGATGAGCAGTTCTTC.